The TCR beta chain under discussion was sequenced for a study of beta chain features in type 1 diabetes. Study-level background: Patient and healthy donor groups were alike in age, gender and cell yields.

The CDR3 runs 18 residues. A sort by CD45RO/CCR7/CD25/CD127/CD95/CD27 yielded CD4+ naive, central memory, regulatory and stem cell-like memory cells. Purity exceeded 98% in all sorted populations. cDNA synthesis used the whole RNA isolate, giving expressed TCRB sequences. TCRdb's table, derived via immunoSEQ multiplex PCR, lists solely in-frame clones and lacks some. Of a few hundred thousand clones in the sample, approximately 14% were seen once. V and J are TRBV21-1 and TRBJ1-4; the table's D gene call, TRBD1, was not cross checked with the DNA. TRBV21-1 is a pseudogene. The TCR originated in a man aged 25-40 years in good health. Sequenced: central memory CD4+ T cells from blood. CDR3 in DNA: TGTGCCAGCAGCACCCGACAGGGGAAGGAGTCTACTAATGAAAAACTGTTTTTT. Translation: CASSTRQGKESTNEKLFF.